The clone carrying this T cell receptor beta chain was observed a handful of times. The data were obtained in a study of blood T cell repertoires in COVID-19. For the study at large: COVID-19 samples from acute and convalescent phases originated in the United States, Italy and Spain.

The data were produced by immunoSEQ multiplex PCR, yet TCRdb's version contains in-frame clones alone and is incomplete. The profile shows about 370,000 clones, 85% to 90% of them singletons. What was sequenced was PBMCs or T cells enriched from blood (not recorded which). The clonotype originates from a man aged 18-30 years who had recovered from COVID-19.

CDR3 in DNA: TGCGCCAGCAGCGCCTTAGCGGGGGGTTTCTACGAGCAGTACTTC. It specifies CASSALAGGFYEQYF. This chain uses TRBV5-1 with TRBJ2-7; 10 bases map to TRBD2. Germline lookup yields CDR1 SGHRS and CDR2 YFSETQ. V lost 4 bases and J lost 3; bases outside the gene matches: 7. The CDR3 runs to 15 residues.